The source of this T cell receptor (beta chain) is a study of cytomegalovirus exposure and HLA in healthy donors. A word on this clone: What it binds is unknown.

Points from the study as a whole: TRBV6-2, TRBV6-3 and other indistinguishable V segments were excluded.

The PCR was carried out with 60 Vbeta primers and 13 Jbeta primers. Generated by immunoSEQ multiplex PCR, the TCRdb table keeps only in-frame clones and is missing some. The repertoire holds around 76,000 clones, with 60% to 75% as singletons. The CDR3 sequence is 16 residues long. Germline CDR1 reads MNHEY; CDR2 reads SVGAGI. After removal of 2 bases from V and 4 bases from J, the junction contained 8 bases not matched to a gene. This TCR was sampled from a woman between 40 and 55 years old in good health and CMV-seropositive. The chain has TRBV6-5 and TRBJ1-1; 9 bases are a match to TRBD1. Sequenced: PBMCs. CDR3 amino acids: CASSYPRTGEGTEAFF. The CDR3, as DNA: TGTGCCAGCAGTTACCCGAGGACAGGGGAGGGCACTGAAGCTTTCTTT.